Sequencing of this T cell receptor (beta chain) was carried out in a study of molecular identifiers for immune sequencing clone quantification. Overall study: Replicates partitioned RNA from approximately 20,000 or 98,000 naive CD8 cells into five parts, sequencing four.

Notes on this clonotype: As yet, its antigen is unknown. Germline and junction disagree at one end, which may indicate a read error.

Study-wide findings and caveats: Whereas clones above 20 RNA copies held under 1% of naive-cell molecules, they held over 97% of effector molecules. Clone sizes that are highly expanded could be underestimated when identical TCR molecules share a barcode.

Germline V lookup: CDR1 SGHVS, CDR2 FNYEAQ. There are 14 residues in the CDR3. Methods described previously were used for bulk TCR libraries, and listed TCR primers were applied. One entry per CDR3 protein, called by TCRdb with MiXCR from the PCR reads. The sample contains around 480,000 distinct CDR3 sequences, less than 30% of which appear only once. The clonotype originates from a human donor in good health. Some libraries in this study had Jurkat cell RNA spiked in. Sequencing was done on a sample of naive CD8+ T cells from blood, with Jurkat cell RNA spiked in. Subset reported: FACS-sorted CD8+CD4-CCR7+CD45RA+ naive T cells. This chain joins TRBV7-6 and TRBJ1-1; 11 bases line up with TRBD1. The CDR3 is CASSSGQGANVASF. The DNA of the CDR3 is TGTGCCAGCAGCTCAGGACAGGGGGCAAATGTAGCTTCCTTT.